This T cell receptor beta chain was recorded in a study of cytomegalovirus exposure and HLA in healthy donors. Overall study context: An earlier analysis identified some 110 million unique TCR beta sequences in about 180 million T cells. Study-level points and caveats: Analyses of presence/absence relied on an assumption of roughly uniform sequencing depth across donors. Several top significant clusters appeared, in a later analysis, to be linked to common viral pathogens. In a later analysis, a missense DCLRE1C variant was linked to TCR beta V- and J-gene trimming.

The study ran its PCR with 60 Vbeta and 13 Jbeta primers. Data came from immunoSEQ multiplex PCR; TCRdb stores just in-frame clones and leaves some out. The sample lists 120,000 or so clones, over 65% occurring once. Concerning this clone itself: No antigen is known for it.

The receptor was derived from a man under 40 in good health and CMV-seronegative. The sequenced material came from PBMCs.

The CDR3 protein is CASSLDDSEQYF. The DNA of the CDR3 is TGTGCCAGCAGCTTAGACGACAGCGAGCAGTACTTC. This sequence joins TRBV11-2 and TRBJ2-7; maybe TRBD1 (5 bases). This CDR3 is 12 amino acids long. Germline-derived CDR1 and CDR2 are SGHAT and FQNNGV. V dropped 0 bases and J dropped 6 bases, with 6 bases sitting between them.